The 8 T cell receptor beta chains presented below share a single source sample, sequenced in a study of long-term antiretroviral therapy in people with HIV. Investigators performed immunoSEQ version v3.0 at survey level. Measured with immunoSEQ multiplex PCR; TCRdb has only the in-frame clones, and not every one. Of 30,000 to 40,000 clones listed, around 80% were seen once; the top ten hold approximately 5.1%. Sequenced here: unsorted PBMCs, sampled 1.5 years after starting antiretroviral therapy. The receptor source for this set is a man between 18 and 29 years old with HIV.

The chain recombines TRBV7-2 with TRBJ2-5; D ambiguous. Germline lookup yields CDR1 SGHTA and CDR2 FQGNSA. The V end was cut by 1 base, the J end by 1 base, with 4 bases between. The CDR3 consists of 13 residues. The CDR3 nucleotides read TGTGCCAGCAGCTTAGTTTTCCAAGAGACCCAGTACTTC. It yields the protein CASSLVFQETQYF.

This sequence joins TRBV11-2 and TRBJ1-1; D call uncertain. Germline loops: CDR1 SGHAT, CDR2 FQNNGV. The CDR3 sequence is 10 residues long. V was shortened by 5 bases and J by 2 bases, with 0 bases between the two germline ends. The CDR3 DNA reads TGTGCCAGCAGCAACACTGAAGCTTTCTTT. Its protein product is CASSNTEAFF.

The chain employs TRBV6-5 and TRBJ1-5; the D is unclear. Trimming cost V 6 bases and J 3 bases, with 15 bases left between them. Germline-derived CDR1 and CDR2 are MNHEY and SVGAGI. The CDR3 consists of 15 residues. The CDR3 is CASSPDRGSNQPQHF. CDR3 sequence (DNA): TGTGCCAGCAGCCCCGACCGCGGCTCCAATCAGCCCCAGCATTTT.

The rearrangement links TRBV4-1 to TRBJ2-3, with 11 bases identical to TRBD2. Germline loops: CDR1 MGHRA, CDR2 YSYEKL. V lost 0 bases, J lost 0 bases, and 8 bases stayed unmatched. There are 19 residues in the CDR3. The CDR3 reads CASSQDNLAGGTSTDTQYF. The CDR3 bases are TGCGCCAGCAGCCAAGACAACCTAGCGGGAGGCACTAGCACAGATACGCAGTATTTT.

The gene calls are TRBV27 and TRBJ1-1; no firm D call. Trimming took 5 bases from V and 6 from J, leaving 13 bases between them. The CDR3 extends over 13 amino acids. Germline V gene data show CDR1 as MNHEY and CDR2 as SMNVEV (reference sequence). CDR3 protein: CASSPGFGAEAFF. CDR3 DNA: TGTGCCAGCAGTCCGGGTTTTGGGGCTGAAGCTTTCTTT.

This clone was picked up one time. This rearrangement joins TRBV15 to TRBJ2-3, with 10 positions matching TRBD1. The V gene end was trimmed by 2 bases and the J gene end by 4 bases; junction bases not matched to a gene: 3. The CDR3 consists of 15 residues. Germline-derived CDR1 and CDR2 are LNHNV and YYDKDF (reference sequence). The CDR3 DNA sequence: TGTGCCACCAGCAGAAGGACAGGGGGGCCAGATACGCAGTATTTT. Protein product: CATSRRTGGPDTQYF. Based on the CDR3 plus reference TRBV15 and TRBJ2-3, the full variable domain is DAMVIQNPRYQVTQFGKPVTLSCSQTLNHNVMYWYQQKSSQAPKLLFHYYDKDFNNEADTPDNFQSRRPNTSFCFLDIRSPGLGDTAMYLCATSRRTGGPDTQYFGPGTRLTVL.

The chain couples TRBV7-2 to TRBJ2-1, with D uncertain. V gave up 5 bases and J gave up 4 bases, with 24 bases separating them. In germline, CDR1 is SGHTA, CDR2 FQGNSA. The CDR3 covers 18 residues. CDR3 DNA: TGTGCCAGCAGCCCCCCCTTTCGAGTGGACCCAAGATACAATGAGCAGTTCTTC. Translating it yields CASSPPFRVDPRYNEQFF. The full variable domain, rest sourced from reference TRBV7-2 and TRBJ2-1, is GAGVSQSPSNKVTEKGKDVELRCDPISGHTALYWYRQSLGQGLEFLIYFQGNSAPDKSGLPSDRFSAERTGGSVSTLTIQRTQQEDSAVYLCASSPPFRVDPRYNEQFFGPGTRLTVL.

The genes are TRBV6-4 and TRBJ1-1; tentative D call: TRBD1 (5 bases). The CDR3 is 19 amino acids. Germline V gene data show CDR1 as MRHNA and CDR2 as SNTAGT. Between the trimmed V and J ends, which lost 8 bases and 5 bases, there was a span of 33 bases. In DNA, the CDR3 is TGTGCCAGCCCTAAGAGAAGGGAGCGGGGGAGTACGGTGAGTACTGAAGCTTTCTTT. It encodes CASPKRRERGSTVSTEAFF.